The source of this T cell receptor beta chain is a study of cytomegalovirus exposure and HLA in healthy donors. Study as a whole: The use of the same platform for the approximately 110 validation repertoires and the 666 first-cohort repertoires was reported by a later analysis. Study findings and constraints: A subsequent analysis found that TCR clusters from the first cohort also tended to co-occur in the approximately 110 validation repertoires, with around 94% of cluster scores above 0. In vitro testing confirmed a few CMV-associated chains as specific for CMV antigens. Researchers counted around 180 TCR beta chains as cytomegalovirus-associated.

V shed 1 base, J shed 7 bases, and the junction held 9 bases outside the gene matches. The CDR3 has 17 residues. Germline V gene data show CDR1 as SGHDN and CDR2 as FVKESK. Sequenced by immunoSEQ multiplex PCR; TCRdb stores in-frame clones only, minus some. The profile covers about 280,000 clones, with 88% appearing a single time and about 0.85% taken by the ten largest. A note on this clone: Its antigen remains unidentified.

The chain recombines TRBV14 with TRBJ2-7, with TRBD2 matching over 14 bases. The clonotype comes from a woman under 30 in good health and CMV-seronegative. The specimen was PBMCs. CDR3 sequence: CASSQGKGLAGVGEQYF. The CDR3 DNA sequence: TGTGCCAGCAGCCAAGGGAAGGGACTAGCGGGAGTAGGGGAGCAGTACTTC.